These T cell receptor beta chains were read from a single sample in a study of cytomegalovirus exposure and HLA in healthy donors. Using immunoSEQ multiplex PCR, the repertoire was profiled, and TCRdb retains in-frame clones only, with some absent. The table records over 100,000 clones, 70% to 75% of them present only once. Sequencing was performed on PBMCs. All receptors come from a male donor in good health and CMV-seronegative. The CDR3 runs from the conserved cysteine through the conserved F or W. D genes are given only for firm matches.

>TRBJ2-3|TRBV9|NA
CASSPRQAPTTDTQYF
TGTGCCAGCAGCCCCCGACAGGCCCCTACAACAGATACGCAGTATTTT
>TRBJ1-2|TRBV7-6|NA
CASSPQGRVDGYTF
TGTGCCAGCAGCCCACAGGGTCGGGTGGATGGCTACACCTTC
>TRBJ1-5|TRBV6-1|NA
CASSESRGGYQPQHF
TGTGCCAGCAGTGAATCTAGGGGGGGTTATCAGCCCCAGCATTTT
>TRBJ1-4|TRBV5-4|TRBD1
CASSLQGPPEKLFF
TGTGCCAGCAGCTTACAGGGGCCCCCTGAAAAACTGTTTTTT
>TRBJ2-7|TRBV28|NA
CASSLRLALSYEQYF
TGTGCCAGCAGTTTACGCCTAGCGCTATCCTACGAGCAGTACTTC
>TRBJ2-7|TRBV5-5|TRBD1
CASSPLATGVFSYEQYF
TGTGCCAGCAGCCCTCTCGCGACAGGGGTATTCTCCTACGAGCAGTACTTC
>TRBJ1-5|TRBV5-6|TRBD1
CASSLAGTVGQPQHF
TGTGCCAGCAGCTTGGCCGGGACAGTGGGTCAGCCCCAGCATTTT
>TRBJ2-2|TRBV5-1|TRBD2
CASSAPSSGGATGELFF
TGCGCCAGCAGCGCCCCTTCTAGCGGGGGGGCTACCGGGGAGCTGTTTTTT
>TRBJ2-7|TRBV14|TRBD1
CASSQRRPGQGGYEQYF
TGTGCCAGCAGCCAACGACGACCGGGACAGGGTGGCTACGAGCAGTACTTC
>TRBJ2-7|TRBV7-9|NA
CASSFPVAYSYEQYF
TGTGCCAGCAGCTTCCCGGTCGCTTACTCCTACGAGCAGTACTTC
>TRBJ2-7|TRBV7-9|TRBD1
CASQGQGAYEQYF
TGTGCCAGCCAGGGACAGGGAGCCTACGAGCAGTACTTC
>TRBJ2-5|TRBV10-3|NA
CAISPRDSSEGTQYF
TGTGCCATCAGTCCCCGGGACTCTTCTGAAGGGACCCAGTACTTC